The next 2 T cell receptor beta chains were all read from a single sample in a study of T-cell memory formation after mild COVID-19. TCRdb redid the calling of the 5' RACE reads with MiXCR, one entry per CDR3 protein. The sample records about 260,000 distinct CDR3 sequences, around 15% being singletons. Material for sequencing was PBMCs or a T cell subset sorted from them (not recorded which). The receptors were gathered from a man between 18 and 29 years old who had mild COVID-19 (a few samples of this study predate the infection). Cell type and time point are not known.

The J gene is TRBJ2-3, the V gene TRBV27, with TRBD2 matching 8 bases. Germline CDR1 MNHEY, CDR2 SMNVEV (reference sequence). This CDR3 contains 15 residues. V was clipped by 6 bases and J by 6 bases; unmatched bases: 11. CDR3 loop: CASSELAAGGDTQYF. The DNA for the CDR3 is TGTGCCAGCAGCGAACTAGCGGCCGGGGGGGATACGCAGTATTTT.

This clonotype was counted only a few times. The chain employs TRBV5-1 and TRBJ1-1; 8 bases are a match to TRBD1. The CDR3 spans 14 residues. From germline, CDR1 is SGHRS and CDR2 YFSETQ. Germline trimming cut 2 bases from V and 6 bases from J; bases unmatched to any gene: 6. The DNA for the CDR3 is TGCGCCAGCAGCTTAGGGACAGGTGATGCTGAAGCTTTCTTT. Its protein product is CASSLGTGDAEAFF.